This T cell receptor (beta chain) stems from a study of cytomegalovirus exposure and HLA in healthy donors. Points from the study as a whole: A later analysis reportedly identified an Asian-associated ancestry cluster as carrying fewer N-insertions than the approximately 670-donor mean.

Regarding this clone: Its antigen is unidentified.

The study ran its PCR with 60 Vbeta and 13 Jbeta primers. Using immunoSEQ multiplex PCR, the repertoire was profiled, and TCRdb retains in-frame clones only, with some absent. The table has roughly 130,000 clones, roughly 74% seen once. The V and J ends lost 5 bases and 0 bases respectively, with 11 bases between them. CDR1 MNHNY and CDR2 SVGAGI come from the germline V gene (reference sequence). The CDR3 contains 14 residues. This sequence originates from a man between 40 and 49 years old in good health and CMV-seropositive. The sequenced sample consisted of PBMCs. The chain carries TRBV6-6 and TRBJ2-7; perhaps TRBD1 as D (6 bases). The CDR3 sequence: CASSRSDSSYEQYF. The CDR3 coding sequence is TGTGCCAGCAGTAGGTCGGACAGCTCCTACGAGCAGTACTTC.